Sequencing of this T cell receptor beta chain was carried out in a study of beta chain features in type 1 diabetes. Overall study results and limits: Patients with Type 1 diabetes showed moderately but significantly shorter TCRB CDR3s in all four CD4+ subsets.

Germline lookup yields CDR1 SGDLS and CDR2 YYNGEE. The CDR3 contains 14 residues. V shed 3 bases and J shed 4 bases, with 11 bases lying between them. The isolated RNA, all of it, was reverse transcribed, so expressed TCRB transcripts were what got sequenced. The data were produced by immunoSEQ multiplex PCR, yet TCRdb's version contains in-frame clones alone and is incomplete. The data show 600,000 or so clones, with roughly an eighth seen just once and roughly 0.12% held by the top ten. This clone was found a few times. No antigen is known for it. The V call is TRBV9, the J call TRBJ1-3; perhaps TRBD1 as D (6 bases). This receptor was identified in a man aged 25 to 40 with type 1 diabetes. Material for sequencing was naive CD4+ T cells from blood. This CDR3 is CASSEQGSGNTIYF. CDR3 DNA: TGTGCCAGCAGCGAACAGGGATCGGGAAACACCATATATTTT.